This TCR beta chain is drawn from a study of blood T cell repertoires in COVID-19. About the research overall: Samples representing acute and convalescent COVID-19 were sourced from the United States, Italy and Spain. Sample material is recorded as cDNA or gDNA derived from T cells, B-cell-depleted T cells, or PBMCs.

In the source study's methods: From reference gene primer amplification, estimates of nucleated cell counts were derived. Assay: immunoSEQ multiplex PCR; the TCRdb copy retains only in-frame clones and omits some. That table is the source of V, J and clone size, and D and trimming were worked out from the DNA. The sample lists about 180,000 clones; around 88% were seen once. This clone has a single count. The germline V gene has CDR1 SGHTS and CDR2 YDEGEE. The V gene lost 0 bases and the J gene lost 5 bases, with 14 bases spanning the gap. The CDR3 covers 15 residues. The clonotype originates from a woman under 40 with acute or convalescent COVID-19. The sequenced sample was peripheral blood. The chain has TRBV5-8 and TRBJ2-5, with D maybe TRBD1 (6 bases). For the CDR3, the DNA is TGTGCCAGCAGCTTGGGACAGGTTGCGGATGAGACCCAGTACTTC. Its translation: CASSLGQVADETQYF. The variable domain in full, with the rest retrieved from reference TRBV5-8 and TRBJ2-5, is EAGVTQSPTHLIKTRGQQATLRCSPISGHTSVYWYQQALGLGLQFLLWYDEGEERNRGNFPPRFSGRQFPNYSSELNVNALELEDSALYLCASSLGQVADETQYFGPGTRLLVL.